Ten or more counts support the clone carrying this T cell receptor (beta chain). The antigen is undetermined. Scientists amplified the TCR beta CDR3 regions from RNA transcripts. The library came from an HTBI-primed first-round RT-PCR and a second-round multiplex PCR. Via MiXCR, TCRdb re-called the multiplex PCR reads, giving one row per CDR3 protein. The sample contains some 350,000 distinct CDR3 sequences, about a sixth of which appear only once. The sample comes from a study of Graves' ophthalmopathy and Graves' hyperthyroidism. Study-wide results and limits: Thyroid clonotypes that were expanded above 0.001 frequency mostly also appeared in blood. For separating ophthalmopathy from stable hyperthyroidism, a 13-signature model gave about 90% sensitivity and 65% to 82% specificity.

Hyperthyroidism was considered stable when no ophthalmopathy appeared within 18 months of follow-up. Enrolled hyperthyroidism patients had a new diagnosis, a duration under 2 months, and an age of 18 to 65. Germline trimming cut 6 bases from V and 4 bases from J; bases unmatched to any gene: 4. The germline gives CDR1 SQVTM, CDR2 ANQGSEA. The CDR3 sequence is 12 residues long. The sequence derives from an adult woman with stable Graves' hyperthyroidism. The sequencing input was peripheral blood. The V call is TRBV29-1, the J call TRBJ2-7; 9 nucleotides agree with TRBD1. The DNA of the CDR3 is TGCAGCGTACGACAGGGGGTTTACGAGCAGTACTTC. Protein sequence: CSVRQGVYEQYF.